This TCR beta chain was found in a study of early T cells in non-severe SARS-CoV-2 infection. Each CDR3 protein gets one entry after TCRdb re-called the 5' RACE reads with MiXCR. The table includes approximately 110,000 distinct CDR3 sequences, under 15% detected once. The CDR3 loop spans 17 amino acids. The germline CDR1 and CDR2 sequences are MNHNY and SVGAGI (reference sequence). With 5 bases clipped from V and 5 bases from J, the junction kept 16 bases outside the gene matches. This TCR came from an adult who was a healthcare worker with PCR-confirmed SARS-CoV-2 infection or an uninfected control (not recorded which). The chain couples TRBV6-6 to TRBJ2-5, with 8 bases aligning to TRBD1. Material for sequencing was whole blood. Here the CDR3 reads CASSDRGGPISVETQYF. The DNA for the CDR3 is TGTGCCAGCAGTGACAGGGGCGGTCCTATCTCTGTGGAGACCCAGTACTTC.